The 8 T cell receptor beta chains presented below share a single source sample, sequenced in a study of shared clonotypes between healthy human individuals. Generated by immunoSEQ multiplex PCR, the TCRdb table keeps only in-frame clones and is missing some. The table includes millions of clones, 85% to 95% detected once. The sample was naive CD4+ T cells from PBMCs. The subset denotes: CD45RA+ positively selected. Source of these receptors: a man aged 18 to 29 in good health. Some clones in this sample may be carry-over from other donors' samples.

The chain is built from TRBV5-1 and TRBJ1-3, with 8 bases aligning to TRBD1. V shed 5 bases and J 9 bases; nucleotides not matched to a gene: 13. This CDR3 has 15 residues. From germline, CDR1 is SGHRS and CDR2 YFSETQ. CDR3: CASSPDRGVSGTIYF. The CDR3 nucleotides are TGCGCCAGCAGTCCCGACAGGGGAGTTTCTGGCACCATATATTTT.

DNA of the CDR3: TGTGCCAGTAGTATAATGTTCATGAACACTGAAGCTTTCTTT. It translates to CASSIMFMNTEAFF. The rearrangement links TRBV19 to TRBJ1-1; D uncertain. Looked up from germline, CDR1 is LNHDA and CDR2 is SQIVND (reference sequence). The germline V and J ends were trimmed by 2 bases and 0 bases, with 7 bases remaining between them. The CDR3 covers 14 residues.

The V call is TRBV19, the J call TRBJ2-7; D is possibly TRBD1 (6 bases). The CDR3 consists of 14 residues. V was pared by 3 bases and J by 0 bases, with 9 bases between. Germline CDR1 is LNHDA and CDR2 is SQIVND (reference sequence). This chain's CDR3 is CASSIRQDSYEQYF. The CDR3 bases are TGTGCCAGTAGTATTCGACAGGACTCCTACGAGCAGTACTTC.

The rearrangement links TRBV25-1 to TRBJ1-5; 8 nucleotides align to TRBD1. Germline V CDR1 and CDR2: MGHDK, SYGVNS. This CDR3 is built from 18 residues. V gave up 2 bases and J gave up 6 bases; unmatched junction bases: 15. CDR3 DNA: TGTGCCAGCAGTGAACGACCCCTTGGCAGGGGGCTGGGTCAGCCCCAGCATTTT. Its translation: CASSERPLGRGLGQPQHF.

The CDR3 region is CASSVALVLGELFF. CDR3 sequence (DNA): TGTGCCAGCAGCGTAGCCCTGGTTCTCGGGGAGCTGTTTTTT. The rearrangement joins TRBV9 to TRBJ2-2; unclear D gene. CDR3 length: 14 amino acids. V dropped 0 bases and J dropped 7 bases, with 10 bases sitting between them. Per germline, CDR1 SGDLS and CDR2 YYNGEE. Variable domain in full (rest from reference TRBV9 and TRBJ2-2): DSGVTQTPKHLITATGQRVTLRCSPRSGDLSVYWYQQSLDQGLQFLIQYYNGEERAKGNILERFSAQQFPDLHSELNLSSLELGDSALYFCASSVALVLGELFFGEGSRLTVL.

The genes are TRBV5-1 and TRBJ2-5, with TRBD2 matching over 8 bases. CDR3 size: 15 residues. Germline loops: CDR1 SGHRS, CDR2 YFSETQ. Germline trimming cut 4 bases from V and 4 bases from J; bases unmatched to any gene: 9. The CDR3 sequence is CASSTNGRAIETQYF. In nucleotides, the CDR3 is TGCGCCAGCAGCACAAACGGGAGGGCGATAGAGACCCAGTACTTC.

This clone was recorded once. The V gene is TRBV7-9, the J gene TRBJ2-7, with 7 positions matching TRBD2. V shed 1 base, J shed 3 bases, and the junction held 3 bases outside the gene matches. CDR1 is SEHNR, CDR2 FQNEAQ, per germline (reference sequence). The CDR3 extends over 14 amino acids. For the CDR3, the DNA is TGTGCCAGCAGCTTAGGCGGGAGACTCTACGAGCAGTACTTC. Encoded protein: CASSLGGRLYEQYF.

The chain uses TRBV9 and TRBJ2-1; D is possibly TRBD2 (6 bases). V was pared by 0 bases and J by 4 bases, with 14 bases between. This CDR3 is 16 amino acids long. The germline gives CDR1 SGDLS, CDR2 YYNGEE. Here the CDR3 reads CASSVGNSGPYNEQFF. CDR3 DNA: TGTGCCAGCAGCGTAGGGAATAGCGGACCATACAATGAGCAGTTCTTC.